This TCR beta chain appears in the sequencing data of a study of shared clonotypes between healthy human individuals. Study observations and caveats: Limitation of the genetic and exposure-history diversity represented came from the few donors.

The CDR3 spans 14 residues. V lost 5 bases and J 1 base, leaving 9 bases between the germline ends. Per germline, CDR1 LGHNA and CDR2 YNFKEQ. Assay used: immunoSEQ multiplex PCR; TCRdb lists only in-frame clones, some missing. The repertoire holds fewer than 1.4 million clones, with 70% to 80% as singletons. This clone appeared a few times. Its antigen is unknown. Sequences were obtained from memory CD4+ T cells from PBMCs. Subset indicated: CD45RA-negative fraction. V usage is TRBV4-2 and J usage is TRBJ1-3; D is uncertain. This TCR was sampled from a man aged 18 to 29 in good health. Some clones in this sample may be carry-over from other donors' samples. CDR3 sequence reads: CASSSSPSGNTIYF. In DNA, the CDR3 is TGTGCCAGCAGCTCTTCACCATCTGGAAACACCATATATTTT.